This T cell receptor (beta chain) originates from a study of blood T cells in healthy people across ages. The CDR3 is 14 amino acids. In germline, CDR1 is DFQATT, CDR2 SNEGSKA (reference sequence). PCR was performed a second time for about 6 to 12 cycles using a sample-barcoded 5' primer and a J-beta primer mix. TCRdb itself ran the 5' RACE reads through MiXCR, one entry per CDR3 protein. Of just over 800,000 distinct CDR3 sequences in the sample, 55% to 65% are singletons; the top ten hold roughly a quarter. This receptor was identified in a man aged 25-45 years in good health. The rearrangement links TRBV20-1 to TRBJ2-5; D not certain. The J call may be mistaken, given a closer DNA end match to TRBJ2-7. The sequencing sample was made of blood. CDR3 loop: CSARDVGQSYEQYF. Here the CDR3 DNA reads TGCAGTGCTAGAGATGTGGGCCAATCCTACGAGCAGTACTTC.